The T cell receptor (beta chain) under discussion was sequenced for a study of cytomegalovirus exposure and HLA in healthy donors. Overall study: The roughly 130 validation repertoires, a later analysis reported, used the same platform as the 666 repertoires from the first cohort.

The V end lost 8 bases, the J end lost 6 bases, and 16 bases lay between the germline ends. Germline V gives CDR1 WSHSY, CDR2 SAAADI. CDR3 length: 13 amino acids. Clones were sequenced by immunoSEQ multiplex PCR, and TCRdb holds only the in-frame ones, with some missing. The sample shows roughly 100,000 clones, about 85% of them seen only once. Sequenced sample: PBMCs. This receptor was identified in a man between 18 and 35 years old in good health and CMV-seropositive. The V call is TRBV10-2, the J call TRBJ1-2; tentative D call: TRBD1 (6 bases). The CDR3 loop reads CASRPGHKDGYTF. For the CDR3, the DNA is TGCGCCAGCCGCCCGGGACACAAAGATGGCTACACCTTC.